The text below deals with one T cell receptor beta chain. V trimming: 5 bases; J trimming: 0 bases; junction bases outside the gene matches: 15. This CDR3 has 18 amino acids. Germline lookup yields CDR1 GTSNPN and CDR2 SVGIG (reference sequence). The source of the sample is a study of shared clonotypes between healthy human individuals. CD45RO-negative CD8 cells positively selected for CCR7 made up the naive population, which excluded terminally differentiated effector memory CD45RA+ cells. Profiling relied on immunoSEQ multiplex PCR, and the TCRdb table lists in-frame clones only, not all of them. The sample has about 1.9 million clones, about 94% seen once.

The sequencing sample was made of naive CD8+ T cells from PBMCs. This clonotype was sampled from a man younger than 30 in good health. Some clones in this sample may be carry-over from other donors' samples. The rearrangement uses TRBV30 and TRBJ1-3; 8 bases align to TRBD1. This CDR3 is CAWGTGTGILFSGNTIYF. CDR3 in DNA: TGTGCCTGGGGTACCGGGACAGGCATTCTTTTCTCTGGAAACACCATATATTTT.